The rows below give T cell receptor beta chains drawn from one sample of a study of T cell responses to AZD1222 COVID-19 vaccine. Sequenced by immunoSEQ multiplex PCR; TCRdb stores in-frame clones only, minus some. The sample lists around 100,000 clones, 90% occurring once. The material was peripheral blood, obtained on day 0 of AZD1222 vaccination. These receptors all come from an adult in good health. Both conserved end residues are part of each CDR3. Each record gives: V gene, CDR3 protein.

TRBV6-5	CASSSPWNTEAFF
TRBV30	CAWSVPDRDTGELFF
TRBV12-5	CASGLSGAPDTQYF
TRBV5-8	CASSVYRGNRGPRPYGYTF
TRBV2	CASGGIMNTEAFF
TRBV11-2	CASSLEGYEQYF
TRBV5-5	CASSAGPPANTIYF
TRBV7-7	CASSPGTSGYNEQFF
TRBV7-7	CASSLGQTPTDTQYF
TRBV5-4	CASSLWLQEGEAFF
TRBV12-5	CASGPRYRDRPYNEQFF
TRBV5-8	CASSLIGDSPLHF
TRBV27	CASRLQGGSYGYTF
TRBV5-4	CASSLGTGPYNEQFF
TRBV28	CASEGDYGYTF
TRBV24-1	CATSETTDTGELFF
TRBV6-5	CASSYSGQGITGELFF
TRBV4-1	CASSQDGRGPWEQYF
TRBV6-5	CASSPLDRGGTEAFF
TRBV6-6	CASSQNLGPYYGYTF
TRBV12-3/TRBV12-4	CASSSNYGYTF
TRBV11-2	CASSTGESNEQFF
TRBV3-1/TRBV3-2	CASSHFRDPKPDEQFF
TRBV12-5	CASGLGGAREETQYF
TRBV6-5	CASRSDGYEQYF
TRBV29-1	CSVAGKDQPQHF
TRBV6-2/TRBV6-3	CASSRTGRTDTQYF
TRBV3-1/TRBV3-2	CASTIRTGGGEKLFF
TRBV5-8	CASSFNLLAGVNTGELFF
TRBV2	CASSESSSAAAFF
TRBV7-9	CASSRGPGPAYEQYF
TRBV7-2	CASSFQGGRNTEAFF
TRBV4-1	CASSPWSPGQFNYGYTF
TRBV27	CASSPSTGALYGYTF
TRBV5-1	CASSFQGTDYGYTF
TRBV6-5	CASYAGWGGPYGYTF
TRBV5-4	CASSLDLLVGSSYNEQFF
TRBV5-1	CASSLYLGANTEAFF
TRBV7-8	CASSLGRGRTNSPLHF
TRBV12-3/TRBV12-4	CASSFRGPFGYTF
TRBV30	CAWSPGAHGYTF
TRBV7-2	CASSLVFGETQYF
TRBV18	CASSPPQASSYNEQFF
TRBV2	CASSGDTNEQFF
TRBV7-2	CASSLAGWVWRPYNSPLHF